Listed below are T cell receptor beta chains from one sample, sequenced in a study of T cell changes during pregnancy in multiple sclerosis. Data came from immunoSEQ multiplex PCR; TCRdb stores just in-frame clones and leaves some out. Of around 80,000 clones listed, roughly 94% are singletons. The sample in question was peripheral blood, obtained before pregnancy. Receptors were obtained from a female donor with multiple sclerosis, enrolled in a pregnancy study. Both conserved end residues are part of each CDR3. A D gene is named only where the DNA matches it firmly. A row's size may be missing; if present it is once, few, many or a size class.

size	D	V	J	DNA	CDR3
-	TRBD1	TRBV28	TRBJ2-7	TGTGCCAGCAGCACTACAGGGGTGATCTACGAGCAGTACTTC	CASSTTGVIYEQYF
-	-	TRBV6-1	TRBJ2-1	TGTGCCAGCAGTGGACCACAAGGGAGCTCCTACAATGAGCAGTTCTTC	CASSGPQGSSYNEQFF
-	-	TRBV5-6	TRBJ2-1	TGTGCCAGCAGCTCCCCGGGACAAGCCTACAATGAGCAGTTCTTC	CASSSPGQAYNEQFF
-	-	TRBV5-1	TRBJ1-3	TGCGCCAGCAGCTTGGCTCCAGGCTCTGGAAACACCATATATTTT	CASSLAPGSGNTIYF
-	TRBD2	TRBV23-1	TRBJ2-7	TGCGCCAGCAGTCGTCGTGGCTACAAATCTAGCGGGATAAGGCTTAGAAGAAACCGTGGGCAGTACTTC	CASSRRGYKSSGIRLRRNRGQYF
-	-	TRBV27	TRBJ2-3	TGTGCCAGCGACACGTTCCGGACAGGGAGGGTGAGTCCAGATACGCAGTATTTT	CASDTFRTGRVSPDTQYF
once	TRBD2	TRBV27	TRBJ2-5	TGTGCCAGCAGTTCCCGAACTAGCGGGAGTTGGGAGACCCAGTACTTC	CASSSRTSGSWETQYF
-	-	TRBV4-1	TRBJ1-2	TGCGCCAGCAGGGACCCGGGAGGACCATATGGCTACACCTTC	CASRDPGGPYGYTF
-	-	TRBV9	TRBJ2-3	TGTGCCAGCAGCGCGGAGAATTCGGGCACAGATACGCAGTATTTT	CASSAENSGTDTQYF
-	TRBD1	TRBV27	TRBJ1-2	TGTGCCAGCAGTCCCACGGGACAGGGGGCGGTTGGCTACACCTTC	CASSPTGQGAVGYTF
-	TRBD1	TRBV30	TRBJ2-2	TGTGCCTGGGGCCAGGGGGCCGGGGAGCTGTTTTTT	CAWGQGAGELFF
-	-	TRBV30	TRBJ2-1	TGTGCCTGGAGTAAAGGGGCGACTAGATACAATGAGCAGTTCTTC	CAWSKGATRYNEQFF
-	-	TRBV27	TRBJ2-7	TGTGCCAGCAGCGCAGGGTTGGGGTCCTACGAGCAGTACTTC	CASSAGLGSYEQYF
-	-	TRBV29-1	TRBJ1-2	TGCAGCGTTTTACGGGGGGGAAGCCATGGCTACACCTTC	CSVLRGGSHGYTF